These T cell receptor beta chains were read from a single sample in a study of shared clonotypes between healthy human individuals. Profiled with immunoSEQ multiplex PCR; TCRdb holds only in-frame clones, not every one. The data show 850,000 to 1,200,000 clones, with 65% to 75% seen just once and over 1.3% held by the top ten. The sequencing sample was made of memory CD4+ T cells sorted from blood. The origin of the receptors is a man between 18 and 35 years old in good health. Both conserved end residues are trimmed from each CDR3. The order of the fields is J gene, V gene, CDR3 protein.

TRBJ1-5 TRBV7-6 ASSLAGINQPQH
TRBJ2-3 TRBV5-1 ASSTLPSTSGTDTQY
TRBJ1-2 TRBV7-8 ASSSQITVYGYT
TRBJ2-3 TRBV27 ASSSRLAGAVDTQY
TRBJ2-1 TRBV13 ASSLTRYNEQF
TRBJ2-1 TRBV7-9 ASSLVGEQF
TRBJ2-7 TRBV7-9 ASSTRLAGKSLYEQY
TRBJ1-5 TRBV28 ASLTGVDQPQH
TRBJ2-7 TRBV5-1 ASSSRTGTGHYEQY
TRBJ2-3 TRBV7-9 ASSWGFTGTDTQY
TRBJ1-6 TRBV5-1 ASKGIQNNSPLH
TRBJ2-7 TRBV28 ASVAGSTYEQY
TRBJ2-1 TRBV5-4 ASSLVGTSVHNEQF
TRBJ2-1 TRBV28 ASSLPPGQGGGHEQF
TRBJ1-1 TRBV5-5 ASSLVRGGRTEAF
TRBJ1-4 TRBV5-1 ASSKATGGEKLF
TRBJ1-2 TRBV7-8 ASSPVVNYGYT
TRBJ1-1 TRBV12-5 ASGTGMNTEAF
TRBJ2-5 TRBV5-6 ASSLIGGEETQY
TRBJ1-6 TRBV5-6 ASSSDRDSPLH
TRBJ2-1 TRBV6-5 ASSRRQGANEQF
TRBJ2-2 TRBV7-8 ASSLMGQGRVGELF
TRBJ2-7 TRBV10-3 AISEYMGFEQY
TRBJ2-5 TRBV10-3 AISRGLEETQY
TRBJ1-2 TRBV10-1 ASSESQGGGYT
TRBJ2-6 TRBV28 ASSTSGANVLT
TRBJ2-7 TRBV10-3 AASGTNYEQY
TRBJ2-7 TRBV10-3 AISESRATAAYEQY
TRBJ2-7 TRBV19 ASSGIFGRDSYEQY
TRBJ2-1 TRBV5-1 ASSLTAGGLYNEQF
TRBJ1-1 TRBV7-8 ASSLLSAGGTEAF
TRBJ2-2 TRBV7-6 ASSLRAGELF
TRBJ1-5 TRBV10-2 ASSGAQRYQPQH
TRBJ1-1 TRBV11-2 AGSLGGNTEAF
TRBJ2-2 TRBV15 ATSISGENTGELF
TRBJ2-7 TRBV6-5 ASSSFGSYEQY
TRBJ2-1 TRBV5-1 ASSSRGTSGGEQF
TRBJ1-2 TRBV30 AWRSTGKSYGYT
TRBJ2-2 TRBV15 ATSSGSGLAGTGELF
TRBJ2-1 TRBV30 AWSVRGQSSYNEQF
TRBJ2-3 TRBV18 ASSPLSGADTQY
TRBJ1-6 TRBV19 ASSTSEGARRSPLH
TRBJ1-1 TRBV19 ASSWDSMNTEAF
TRBJ2-3 TRBV5-1 ASSLASGTGRDTQY
TRBJ1-4 TRBV19 ASSIFTAEKLF
TRBJ2-7 TRBV7-2 ASSLPGQGVFFHEQY
TRBJ1-1 TRBV11-1 ASSLAGPGGITEAF
TRBJ2-7 TRBV5-5 ASSWGQGTYEQY
TRBJ2-1 TRBV10-3 AISDASGGARDEQF
TRBJ1-3 TRBV7-9 ASSLGQYGNTIY
TRBJ1-5 TRBV6-6 ASSYSNVDSNQPQH
TRBJ1-2 TRBV30 AWSQGDGYT
TRBJ1-1 TRBV9 ASSVGPNTEAF
TRBJ2-1 TRBV4-3 ASSPLMTGAYNEQF